The 3 T cell receptor beta chains below come from one sample, sequenced in a study of T-cell memory formation after mild COVID-19. In TCRdb, the 5' RACE reads were re-called with MiXCR into one record per CDR3 protein. The sample includes over 60,000 distinct CDR3 sequences, over 15% of them seen just once. The sample was PBMCs or a T cell subset sorted from them (not recorded which). The origin of the receptors is an adult woman who had mild COVID-19 (a few samples of this study predate the infection). Cell type and time point are not known.

CDR3 protein: CASSSAYYEQYF. The CDR3 DNA follows: TGTGCCAGCTCTAGCGCCTACTACGAGCAGTACTTC. The J gene is TRBJ2-7, the V gene TRBV6-6, with D possibly matching TRBD2 (6 bases). Germline V gene sequence: CDR1 MNHNY, CDR2 SVGAGI (reference sequence). V gave up 8 bases and J gave up 3 bases, with 11 bases separating them. CDR3 length: 12 residues.

The table lists this clonotype with a few counts. The V call is TRBV7-3, the J call TRBJ2-2; 8 nucleotides match TRBD1. In germline, CDR1 is SGHTA, CDR2 FQGTGA. V shed 2 bases, J shed 5 bases, and the junction held 4 bases outside the gene matches. This CDR3 has 15 residues. The CDR3 protein is CASSLQGAFTGELFF. The CDR3 nucleotides read TGTGCCAGCAGCTTACAGGGGGCATTTACCGGGGAGCTGTTTTTT.

The chain links TRBV7-9 to TRBJ2-3; 9 bases match TRBD2. Germline values: CDR1 SEHNR, CDR2 FQNEAQ (reference sequence). There are 15 residues in the CDR3. Trimming removed 2 bases from V and 3 bases from J; junction bases left unmatched: 3. CDR3 residues: CASSLKLAGTDTQYF. The CDR3 nucleotides read TGTGCCAGCAGCTTAAAGCTAGCGGGAACAGATACGCAGTATTTT.